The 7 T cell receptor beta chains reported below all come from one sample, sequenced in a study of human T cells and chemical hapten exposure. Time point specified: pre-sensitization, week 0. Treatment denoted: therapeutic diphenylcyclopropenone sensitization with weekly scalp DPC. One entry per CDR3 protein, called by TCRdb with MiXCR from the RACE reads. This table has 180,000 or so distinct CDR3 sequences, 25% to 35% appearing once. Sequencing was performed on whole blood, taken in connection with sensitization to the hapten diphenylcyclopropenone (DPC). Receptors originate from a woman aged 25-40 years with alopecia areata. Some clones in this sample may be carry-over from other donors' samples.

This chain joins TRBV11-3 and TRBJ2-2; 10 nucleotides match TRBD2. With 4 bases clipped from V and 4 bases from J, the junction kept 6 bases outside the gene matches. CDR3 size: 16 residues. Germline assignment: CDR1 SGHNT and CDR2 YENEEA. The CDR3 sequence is CASSSRIAGGTGELFF. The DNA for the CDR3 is TGTGCCAGCAGCTCCCGAATAGCGGGAGGCACCGGGGAGCTGTTTTTT.

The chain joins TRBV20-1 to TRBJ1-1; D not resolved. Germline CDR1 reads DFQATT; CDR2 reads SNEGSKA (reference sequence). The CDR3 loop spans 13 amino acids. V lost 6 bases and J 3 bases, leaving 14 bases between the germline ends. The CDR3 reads CSAIQVRDTEAFF. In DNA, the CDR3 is TGCAGTGCCATCCAGGTTAGGGACACTGAAGCTTTCTTT.

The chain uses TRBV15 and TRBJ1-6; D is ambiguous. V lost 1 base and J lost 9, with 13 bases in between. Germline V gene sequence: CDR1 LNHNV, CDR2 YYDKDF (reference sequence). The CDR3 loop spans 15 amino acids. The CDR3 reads CATSRVEGWTSPLHF. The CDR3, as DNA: TGTGCCACCAGCAGAGTGGAGGGATGGACTTCACCCCTCCACTTT.

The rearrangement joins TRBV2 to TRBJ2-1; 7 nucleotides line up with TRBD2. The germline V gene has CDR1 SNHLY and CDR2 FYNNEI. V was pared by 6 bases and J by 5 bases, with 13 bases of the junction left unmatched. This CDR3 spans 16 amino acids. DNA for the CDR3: TGTGCCAGCAGCCCCGTGCGGCGGGAGAGGAACAATGAGCAGTTCTTC. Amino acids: CASSPVRRERNNEQFF.

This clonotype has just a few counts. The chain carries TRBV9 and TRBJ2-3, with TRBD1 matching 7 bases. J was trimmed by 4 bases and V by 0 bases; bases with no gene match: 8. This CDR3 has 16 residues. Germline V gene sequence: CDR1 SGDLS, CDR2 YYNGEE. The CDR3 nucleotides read TGTGCCAGCAGCGTAGCTAGCAGGGGGACCGCAGATACGCAGTATTTT. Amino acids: CASSVASRGTADTQYF.

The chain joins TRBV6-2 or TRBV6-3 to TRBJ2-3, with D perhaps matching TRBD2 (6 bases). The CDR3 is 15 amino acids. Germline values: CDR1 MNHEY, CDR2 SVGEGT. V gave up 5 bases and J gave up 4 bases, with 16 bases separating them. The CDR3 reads CASSRPEGGPDTQYF. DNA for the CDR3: TGTGCCAGCAGTCGCCCGGAAGGAGGGCCAGATACGCAGTATTTT.

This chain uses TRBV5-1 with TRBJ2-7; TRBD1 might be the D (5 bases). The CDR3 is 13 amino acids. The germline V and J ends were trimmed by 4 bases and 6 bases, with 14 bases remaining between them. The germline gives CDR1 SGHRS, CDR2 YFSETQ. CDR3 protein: CASSPTVSAEQYF. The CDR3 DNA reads TGCGCCAGCAGCCCGACAGTCTCCGCCGAGCAGTACTTC.